This T cell receptor (beta chain) was profiled in a study of type 1 and type 2 diabetes patients. Study background: Across the study, some 20 million paired-end reads were produced.

Looked up from germline, CDR1 is SNHLY and CDR2 is FYNNEI. V dropped 6 bases and J dropped 0 bases, with 7 bases sitting between them. This CDR3 has 13 amino acids. A note on this clonotype: Its antigen is not known.

Amplification started from genomic DNA. Amplification of the beta chain CDR3 used 30 forward and 13 reverse multiplex primers. TCRdb called the multiplex PCR reads again in MiXCR, with one record for every CDR3 protein. Altogether a few hundred thousand distinct CDR3 sequences are present, approximately 50% being singletons, with the ten largest covering approximately 15%. All diabetic donors were classified as either type 1 or type 2 diabetes. Findings of the study overall: Both CD4+ and CD8+ type 2 diabetes repertoires showed significantly higher diversity than type 1.

The specimen was peripheral blood mononuclear cells (PBMCs). This receptor was obtained from a man in his late teens or twenties with type 2 diabetes. J is TRBJ2-3 and V is TRBV2; D gene unclear. This CDR3 reads CASRTTSTDTQYF. The CDR3 DNA reads as TGTGCCAGCAGGACGACTAGCACAGATACGCAGTATTTT.